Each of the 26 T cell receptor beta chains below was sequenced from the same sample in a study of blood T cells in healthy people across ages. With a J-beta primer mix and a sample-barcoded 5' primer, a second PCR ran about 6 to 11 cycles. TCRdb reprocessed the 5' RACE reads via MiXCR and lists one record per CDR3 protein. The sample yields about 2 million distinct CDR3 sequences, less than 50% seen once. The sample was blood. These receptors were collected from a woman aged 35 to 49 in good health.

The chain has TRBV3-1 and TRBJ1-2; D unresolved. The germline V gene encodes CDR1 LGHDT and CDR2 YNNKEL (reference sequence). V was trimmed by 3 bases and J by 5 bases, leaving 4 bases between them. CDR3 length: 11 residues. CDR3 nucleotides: TGTGCCAGCAGCCATTTGTATGGCTACACCTTC. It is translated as CASSHLYGYTF.

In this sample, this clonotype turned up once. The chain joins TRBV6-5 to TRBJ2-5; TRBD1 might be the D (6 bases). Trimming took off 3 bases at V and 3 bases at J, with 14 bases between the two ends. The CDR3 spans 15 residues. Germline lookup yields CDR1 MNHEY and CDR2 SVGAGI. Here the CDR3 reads CASSYVGQLEETQYF. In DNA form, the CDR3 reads TGTGCCAGCAGTTATGTAGGACAGTTGGAAGAGACCCAGTACTTC.

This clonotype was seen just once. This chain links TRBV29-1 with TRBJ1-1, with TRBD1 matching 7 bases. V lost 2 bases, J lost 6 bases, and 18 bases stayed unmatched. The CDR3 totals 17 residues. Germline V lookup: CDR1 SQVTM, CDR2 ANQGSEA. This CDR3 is CSVETRPGTVSSAEAFF. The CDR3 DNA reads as TGCAGCGTTGAAACACGTCCCGGGACAGTATCTAGCGCTGAAGCTTTCTTT.

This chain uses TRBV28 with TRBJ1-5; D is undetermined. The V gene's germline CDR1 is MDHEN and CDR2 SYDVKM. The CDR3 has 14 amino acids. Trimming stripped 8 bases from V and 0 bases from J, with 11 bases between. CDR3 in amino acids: CASLSRDSNQPQHF. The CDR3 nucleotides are TGTGCCAGCTTGTCTCGGGATAGCAATCAGCCCCAGCATTTT.

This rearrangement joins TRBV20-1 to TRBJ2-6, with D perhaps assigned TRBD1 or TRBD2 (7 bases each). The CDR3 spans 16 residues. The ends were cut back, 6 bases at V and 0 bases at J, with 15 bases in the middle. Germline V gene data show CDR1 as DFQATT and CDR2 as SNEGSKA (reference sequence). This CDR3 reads CSAAGQPDSGANVLTF. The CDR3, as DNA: TGCAGTGCAGCGGGACAGCCTGACTCTGGGGCCAACGTCCTGACTTTC.

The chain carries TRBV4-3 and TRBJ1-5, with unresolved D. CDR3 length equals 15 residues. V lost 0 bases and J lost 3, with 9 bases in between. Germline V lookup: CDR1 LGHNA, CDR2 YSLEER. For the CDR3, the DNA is TGCGCCAGCAGCCAAGATAATGGGGACAATCAGCCCCAGCATTTT. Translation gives CASSQDNGDNQPQHF.

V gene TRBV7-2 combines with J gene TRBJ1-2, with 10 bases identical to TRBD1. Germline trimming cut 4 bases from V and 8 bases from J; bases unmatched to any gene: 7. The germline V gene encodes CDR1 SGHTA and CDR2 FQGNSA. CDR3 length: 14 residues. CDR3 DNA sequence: TGTGCCAGCAGCTCAAGAGGGGGACAGGGGGGCTACACCTTC. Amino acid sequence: CASSSRGGQGGYTF.

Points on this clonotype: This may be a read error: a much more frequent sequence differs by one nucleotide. CDR3 bases: TGTGCCACCAGCAACACAGATACGCAGTATTTT. The encoded protein is CATSNTDTQYF. The chain couples TRBV15 to TRBJ2-3; unclear D gene. V was shortened by 4 bases and J by 2 bases, with 1 base between the two germline ends. This CDR3 has 11 residues. The germline gives CDR1 LNHNV, CDR2 YYDKDF (reference sequence).

The CDR3 DNA reads as TGCGCCAGCAGCTATATACAGGGGGACGGACCCACAGATACGCAGTATTTT. This codes for CASSYIQGDGPTDTQYF. V is TRBV5-1 and J is TRBJ2-3, with 8 nucleotides matching TRBD1. The J segment lost 2 bases and the V segment lost 3 bases, leaving 11 bases of the junction unmatched. This CDR3 has 17 residues. Germline V gene sequence: CDR1 SGHRS, CDR2 YFSETQ.

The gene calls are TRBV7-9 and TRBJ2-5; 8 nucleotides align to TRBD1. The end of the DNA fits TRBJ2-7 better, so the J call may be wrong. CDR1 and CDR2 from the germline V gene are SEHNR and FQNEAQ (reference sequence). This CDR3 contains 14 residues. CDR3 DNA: TGTGCCAGCAGCATGGGACAGGTAGGCTACGAGCAGTACTTC. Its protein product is CASSMGQVGYEQYF.

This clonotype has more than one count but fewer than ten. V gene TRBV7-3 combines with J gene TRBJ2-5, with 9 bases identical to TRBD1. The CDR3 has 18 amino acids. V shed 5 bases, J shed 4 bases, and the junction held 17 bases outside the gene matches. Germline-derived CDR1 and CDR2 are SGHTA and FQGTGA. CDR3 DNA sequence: TGTGCCAGCAGCCCGGAACCCCAAAACAGGGGGCCCCGAGAGACCCAGTACTTC. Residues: CASSPEPQNRGPRETQYF.

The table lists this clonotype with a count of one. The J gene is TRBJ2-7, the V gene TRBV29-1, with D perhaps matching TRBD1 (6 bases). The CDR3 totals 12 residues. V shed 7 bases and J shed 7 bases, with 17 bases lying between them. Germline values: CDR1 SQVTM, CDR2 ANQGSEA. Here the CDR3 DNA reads TGCAGCGCCCGTAGGGGGTTTGAGGAGCAGTACTTC. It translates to CSARRGFEEQYF.

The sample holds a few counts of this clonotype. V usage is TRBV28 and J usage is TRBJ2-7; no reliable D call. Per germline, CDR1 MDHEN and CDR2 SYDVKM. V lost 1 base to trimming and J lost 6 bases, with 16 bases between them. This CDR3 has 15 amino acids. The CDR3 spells CASSLSTDVRGEQYF. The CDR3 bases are TGTGCCAGCAGTTTATCAACTGACGTTCGCGGCGAGCAGTACTTC. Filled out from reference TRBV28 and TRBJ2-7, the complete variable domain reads DVKVTQSSRYLVKRTGEKVFLECVQDMDHENMFWYRQDPGLGLRLIYFSYDVKMKEKGDIPEGYSVSREKKERFSLILESASTNQTSMYLCASSLSTDVRGEQYFGPGTRLTVT.

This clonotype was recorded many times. The CDR3 bases are TGTGCCAGCAGGCAACTACAGGGCGCGGGGAACATTCAGTACTTC. It encodes CASRQLQGAGNIQYF. The rearrangement joins TRBV12-3 or TRBV12-4 to TRBJ2-4; D is tentatively TRBD1 or TRBD2 (6 bases each). V lost 6 bases, J lost 7 bases, and 19 bases lay in between. This CDR3 spans 15 amino acids.

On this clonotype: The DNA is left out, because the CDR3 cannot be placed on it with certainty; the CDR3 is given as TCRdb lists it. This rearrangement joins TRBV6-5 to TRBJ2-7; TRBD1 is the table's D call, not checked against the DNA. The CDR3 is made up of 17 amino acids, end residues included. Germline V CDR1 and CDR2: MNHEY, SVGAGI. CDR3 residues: CASSYSTLGQGEVEQYF.

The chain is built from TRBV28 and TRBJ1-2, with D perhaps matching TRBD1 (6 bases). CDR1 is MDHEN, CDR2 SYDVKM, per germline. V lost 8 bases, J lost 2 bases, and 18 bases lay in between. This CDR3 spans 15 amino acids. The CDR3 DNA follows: TGTGCCAGCTGCACCGGGGGGGCTCCGAACTATGGCTACACCTTC. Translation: CASCTGGAPNYGYTF.

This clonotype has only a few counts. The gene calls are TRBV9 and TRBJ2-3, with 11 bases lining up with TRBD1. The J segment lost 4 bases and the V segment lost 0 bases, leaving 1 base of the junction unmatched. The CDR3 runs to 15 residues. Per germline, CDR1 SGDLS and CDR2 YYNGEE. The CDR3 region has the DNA TGTGCCAGCAGCGTAGAGGGACAGGGGGCAGATACGCAGTATTTT. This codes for CASSVEGQGADTQYF.

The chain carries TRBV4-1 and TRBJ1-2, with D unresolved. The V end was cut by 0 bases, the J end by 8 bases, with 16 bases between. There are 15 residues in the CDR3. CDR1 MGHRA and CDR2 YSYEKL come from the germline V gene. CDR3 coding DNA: TGCGCCAGCAGCCAAGAGGTGCCAGGTGGCCGGGGCTACACCTTC. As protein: CASSQEVPGGRGYTF.

The CDR3 region has the DNA TGTGCCAGCGGGCGGACGGGACCACGAGACTACGAGCAGTACTTC. Protein sequence: CASGRTGPRDYEQYF. V usage is TRBV6-6 and J usage is TRBJ2-7; D tentatively reads TRBD1 or TRBD2 (5 bases each). V was trimmed by 8 bases and J by 3 bases, leaving 20 bases between them. Germline CDR1 is MNHNY and CDR2 is SVGAGI (reference sequence). The CDR3 runs to 15 residues.

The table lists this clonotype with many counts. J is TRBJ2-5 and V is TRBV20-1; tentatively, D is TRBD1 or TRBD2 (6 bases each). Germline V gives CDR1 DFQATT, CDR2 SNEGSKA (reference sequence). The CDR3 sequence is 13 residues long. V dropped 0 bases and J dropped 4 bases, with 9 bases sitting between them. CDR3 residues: CSAREGGRETQYF. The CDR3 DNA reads TGCAGTGCTAGAGAAGGGGGGAGAGAGACCCAGTACTTC.

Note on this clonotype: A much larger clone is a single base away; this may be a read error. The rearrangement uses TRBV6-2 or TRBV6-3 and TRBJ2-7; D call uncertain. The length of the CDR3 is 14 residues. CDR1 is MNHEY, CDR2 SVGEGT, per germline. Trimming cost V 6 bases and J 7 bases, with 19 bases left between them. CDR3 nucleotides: TGTGCCAGCAGGGACCTTTTGTTCATGGGGGAGCAGTACTTC. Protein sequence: CASRDLLFMGEQYF.

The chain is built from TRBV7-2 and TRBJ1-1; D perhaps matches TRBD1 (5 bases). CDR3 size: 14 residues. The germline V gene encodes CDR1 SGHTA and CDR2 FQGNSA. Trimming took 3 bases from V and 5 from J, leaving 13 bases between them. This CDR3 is CASSFPGGETEAFF. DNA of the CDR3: TGTGCCAGCAGCTTTCCTGGGGGGGAGACTGAAGCTTTCTTT.

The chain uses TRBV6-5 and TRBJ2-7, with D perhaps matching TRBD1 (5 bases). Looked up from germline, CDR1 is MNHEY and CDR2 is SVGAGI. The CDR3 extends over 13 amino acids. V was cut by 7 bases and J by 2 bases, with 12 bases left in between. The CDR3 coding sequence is TGTGCCAGCACCAGGACAAAACCCTACGAGCAGTACTTC. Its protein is CASTRTKPYEQYF.

In DNA form, the CDR3 reads TGTGCCAGCAGCTTCTGGGGACTAGCGGGGGGCCCGAGCTCCTACAATGAGCAGTTCTTC. Translation: CASSFWGLAGGPSSYNEQFF. The genes are TRBV7-2 and TRBJ2-1; TRBD2 matches 15 bases. CDR3 length: 20 residues. V gave up 3 bases and J gave up 0 bases; unmatched junction bases: 9. Germline-derived CDR1 and CDR2 are SGHTA and FQGNSA.

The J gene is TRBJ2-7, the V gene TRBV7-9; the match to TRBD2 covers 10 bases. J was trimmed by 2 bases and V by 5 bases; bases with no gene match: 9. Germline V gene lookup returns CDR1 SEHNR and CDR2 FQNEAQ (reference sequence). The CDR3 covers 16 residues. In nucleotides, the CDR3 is TGTGCCAGCAGCGGATCACTAGCGGGGCCCACCTACGAGCAGTACTTC. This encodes CASSGSLAGPTYEQYF.

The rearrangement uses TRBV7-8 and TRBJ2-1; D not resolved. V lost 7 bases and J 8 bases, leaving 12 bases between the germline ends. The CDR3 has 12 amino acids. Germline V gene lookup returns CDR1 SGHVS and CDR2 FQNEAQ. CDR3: CASTHKGYEQFF. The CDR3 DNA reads TGTGCCAGCACTCATAAAGGGTATGAGCAGTTCTTC.